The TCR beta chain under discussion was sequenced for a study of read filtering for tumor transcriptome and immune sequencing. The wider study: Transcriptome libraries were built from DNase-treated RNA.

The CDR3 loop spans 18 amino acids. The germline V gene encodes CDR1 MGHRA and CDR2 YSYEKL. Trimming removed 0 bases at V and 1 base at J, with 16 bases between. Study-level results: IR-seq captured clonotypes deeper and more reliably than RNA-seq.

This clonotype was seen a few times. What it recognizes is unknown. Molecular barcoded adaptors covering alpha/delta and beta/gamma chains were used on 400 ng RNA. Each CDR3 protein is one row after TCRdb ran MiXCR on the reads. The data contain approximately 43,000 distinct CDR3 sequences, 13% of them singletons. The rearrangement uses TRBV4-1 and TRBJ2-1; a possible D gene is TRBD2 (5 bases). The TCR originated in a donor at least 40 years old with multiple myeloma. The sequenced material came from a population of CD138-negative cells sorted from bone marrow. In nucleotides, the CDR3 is TGCGCCAGCAGCCAAGATAACCCCAAAGCGGTATCCTACAATGAGCAGTTCTTC. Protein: CASSQDNPKAVSYNEQFF.